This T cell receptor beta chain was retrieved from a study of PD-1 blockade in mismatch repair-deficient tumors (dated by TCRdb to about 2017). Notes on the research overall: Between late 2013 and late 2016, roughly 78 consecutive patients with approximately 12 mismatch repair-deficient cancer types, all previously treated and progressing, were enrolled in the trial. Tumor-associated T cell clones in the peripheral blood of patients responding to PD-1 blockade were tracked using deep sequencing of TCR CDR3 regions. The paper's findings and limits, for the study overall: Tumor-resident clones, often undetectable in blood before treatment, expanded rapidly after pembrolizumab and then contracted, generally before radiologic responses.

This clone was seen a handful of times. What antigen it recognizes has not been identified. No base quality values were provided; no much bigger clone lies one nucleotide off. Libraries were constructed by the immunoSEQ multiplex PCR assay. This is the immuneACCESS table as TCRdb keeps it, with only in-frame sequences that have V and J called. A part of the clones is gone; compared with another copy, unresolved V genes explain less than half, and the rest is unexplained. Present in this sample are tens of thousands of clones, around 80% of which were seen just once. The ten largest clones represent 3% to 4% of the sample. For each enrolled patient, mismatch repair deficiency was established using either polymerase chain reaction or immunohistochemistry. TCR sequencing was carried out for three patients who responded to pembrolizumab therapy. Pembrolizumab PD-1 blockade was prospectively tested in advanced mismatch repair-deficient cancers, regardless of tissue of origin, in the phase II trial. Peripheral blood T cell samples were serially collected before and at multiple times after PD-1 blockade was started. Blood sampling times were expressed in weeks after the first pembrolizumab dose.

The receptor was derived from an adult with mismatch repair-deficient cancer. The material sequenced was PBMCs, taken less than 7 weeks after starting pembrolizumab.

The bases read TGTGCCAGTAGTATAGCGGGACAGGGGTTCTCCTACGAGCAGTACTTC. Its protein reads: CASSIAGQGFSYEQYF. The sequence links TRBV19 to TRBJ2-7, with TRBD1 identical over 10 junction bases. As encoded in the germline V gene (reference sequence), CDR1 is LNHDA while CDR2 is SQIVND. The CDR3, cysteine through phenylalanine, is 16 amino acids long. This entry keeps only the CDR3 DNA: 48 bases, framed from base 1. Here V drops 1 base and J drops 0 bases, and the junction holds 3 bases not matched to any gene.